The rows below give T cell receptor beta chains drawn from one sample of a study of cytomegalovirus exposure and HLA in healthy donors. The data were produced by immunoSEQ multiplex PCR, yet TCRdb's version contains in-frame clones alone and is incomplete. Across under 45,000 clones, the top ten clones capture 3% to 4% of the sample. The sample consisted of PBMCs. These receptors came from a male donor in good health and CMV-seronegative. Both conserved end residues are part of each CDR3. The order of the fields is V gene, D gene, J gene, CDR3 protein, CDR3 DNA. A D gene is named only where the DNA matches it firmly.

v_gene: TRBV6-5; d_gene: TRBD2; j_gene: TRBJ2-4; CDR3aa: CASSYSTSGDQYF; CDR3nt: TGTGCCAGCAGTTACTCGACCAGCGGGGATCAGTACTTC
v_gene: TRBV13; d_gene: TRBD1; j_gene: TRBJ2-5; CDR3aa: CASSLEPGGSETQYF; CDR3nt: TGTGCCAGCAGCTTAGAGCCAGGGGGATCGGAGACCCAGTACTTC
v_gene: TRBV19; d_gene: .; j_gene: TRBJ2-5; CDR3aa: CASSIEAFQETQYF; CDR3nt: TGTGCCAGTAGTATAGAAGCGTTTCAAGAGACCCAGTACTTC
v_gene: TRBV27; d_gene: TRBD1; j_gene: TRBJ1-6; CDR3aa: CASSRDRGSPLHF; CDR3nt: TGTGCCAGCAGTCGGGACAGGGGTTCACCCCTCCACTTT
v_gene: TRBV7-6; d_gene: TRBD1; j_gene: TRBJ2-3; CDR3aa: CASSLRTGGYISTDTQYF; CDR3nt: TGTGCCAGCAGCTTACGGACAGGGGGCTATATCAGCACAGATACGCAGTATTTT
v_gene: TRBV21-1; d_gene: .; j_gene: TRBJ1-5; CDR3aa: CASRTISLGRSNQPQHF; CDR3nt: TGTGCCAGCAGGACTATTTCCCTCGGCAGGTCCAATCAGCCCCAGCATTTT
v_gene: TRBV19; d_gene: .; j_gene: TRBJ1-1; CDR3aa: CASKRWVNTEAFF; CDR3nt: TGTGCCTCAAAGCGATGGGTAAACACTGAAGCTTTCTTT
v_gene: TRBV2; d_gene: .; j_gene: TRBJ1-5; CDR3aa: CASSHNGGRQPQHF; CDR3nt: TGTGCCAGCAGTCATAACGGGGGACGTCAGCCCCAGCATTTT
v_gene: TRBV9; d_gene: .; j_gene: TRBJ2-3; CDR3aa: CASSVDPLDADTQYF; CDR3nt: TGTGCCAGCTCCGTAGACCCCCTAGACGCAGATACGCAGTATTTT
v_gene: TRBV28; d_gene: .; j_gene: TRBJ1-5; CDR3aa: CASTKQGKFNQPQHF; CDR3nt: TGTGCCAGCACCAAACAGGGCAAATTCAATCAGCCCCAGCATTTT
v_gene: TRBV5-5; d_gene: TRBD1; j_gene: TRBJ1-5; CDR3aa: CASSYDRVGDNQPQHF; CDR3nt: TGTGCCAGCAGCTATGACAGGGTAGGGGACAATCAGCCCCAGCATTTT
v_gene: TRBV2; d_gene: TRBD1; j_gene: TRBJ1-2; CDR3aa: CASNGQGVNYGYTF; CDR3nt: TGTGCCAGTAACGGACAGGGAGTTAACTATGGCTACACCTTC
v_gene: TRBV6-5; d_gene: .; j_gene: TRBJ2-3; CDR3aa: CATSKLTDTQYF; CDR3nt: TGTGCCACCAGCAAGCTCACAGATACGCAGTATTTT
v_gene: TRBV5-4; d_gene: TRBD1; j_gene: TRBJ1-5; CDR3aa: CASSLGPGGQPQHF; CDR3nt: TGTGCCAGCAGCTTGGGCCCAGGGGGTCAGCCCCAGCATTTT
v_gene: TRBV10-3; d_gene: .; j_gene: TRBJ2-1; CDR3aa: CAISESNAEGEQFF; CDR3nt: TGTGCCATCAGTGAGTCGAACGCGGAGGGTGAGCAGTTCTTC
v_gene: TRBV28; d_gene: TRBD1; j_gene: TRBJ1-2; CDR3aa: CASSLLDREGYGYTF; CDR3nt: TGTGCCAGCAGTTTACTGGACAGGGAGGGCTATGGCTACACCTTC
v_gene: TRBV5-1; d_gene: .; j_gene: TRBJ1-1; CDR3aa: CASSLGGLPGTEAFF; CDR3nt: TGCGCCAGCAGCCTGGGAGGGCTACCGGGGACTGAAGCTTTCTTT
v_gene: TRBV27; d_gene: TRBD2; j_gene: TRBJ2-1; CDR3aa: CASSPTGTSGANSYNEQFF; CDR3nt: TGTGCCAGCAGTCCTACTGGGACTAGCGGGGCCAACTCCTACAATGAGCAGTTCTTC
v_gene: TRBV28; d_gene: TRBD1; j_gene: TRBJ1-5; CDR3aa: CASTGTGNQPQHF; CDR3nt: TGTGCCAGCACCGGGACAGGGAATCAGCCCCAGCATTTT
v_gene: TRBV7-2; d_gene: .; j_gene: TRBJ2-1; CDR3aa: CASSQDKPSYNEQFF; CDR3nt: TGTGCCAGCAGCCAGGACAAACCATCCTACAATGAGCAGTTCTTC
v_gene: TRBV2; d_gene: TRBD1; j_gene: TRBJ2-7; CDR3aa: CASSGQTGHEQYF; CDR3nt: TGTGCCAGCAGTGGACAGACAGGGCACGAGCAGTACTTC
v_gene: TRBV4-1; d_gene: .; j_gene: TRBJ2-1; CDR3aa: CASSQGSSYNEQFF; CDR3nt: TGCGCCAGCAGCCAAGGGAGCTCCTACAATGAGCAGTTCTTC
v_gene: TRBV29-1; d_gene: TRBD2; j_gene: TRBJ2-1; CDR3aa: CSVAVAGGPSSYNEQFF; CDR3nt: TGCAGCGTGGCCGTAGCGGGGGGCCCCTCCTCCTACAATGAGCAGTTCTTC
v_gene: TRBV10-3; d_gene: .; j_gene: TRBJ1-1; CDR3aa: CAISESKRGQMNTEAFF; CDR3nt: TGTGCCATCAGTGAGTCGAAAAGGGGCCAGATGAACACTGAAGCTTTCTTT
v_gene: TRBV6-1; d_gene: TRBD1; j_gene: TRBJ2-7; CDR3aa: CASSEATGTGGVEQYF; CDR3nt: TGTGCCAGCAGTGAAGCAACCGGGACAGGGGGGGTCGAGCAGTACTTC
v_gene: TRBV11-2; d_gene: TRBD1; j_gene: TRBJ1-1; CDR3aa: CASSLEQGALGKVFF; CDR3nt: TGTGCCAGCAGCTTAGAACAGGGGGCGCTGGGGAAAGTTTTCTTT
v_gene: TRBV7-2; d_gene: TRBD2; j_gene: TRBJ2-7; CDR3aa: CASRLGGVQEQYF; CDR3nt: TGTGCCAGCAGACTGGGGGGGGTCCAAGAGCAGTACTTC
v_gene: TRBV1; d_gene: .; j_gene: TRBJ2-7; CDR3aa: CTSSQGTSGGSAYEQYF; CDR3nt: TGCACCAGCAGCCAGGGAACTAGCGGGGGAAGCGCCTACGAGCAGTACTTC
v_gene: TRBV7-9; d_gene: .; j_gene: TRBJ2-2; CDR3aa: CASSRVNTGELFF; CDR3nt: TGTGCCAGCAGCCGCGTGAACACCGGGGAGCTGTTTTTT